The rows below give T cell receptor beta chains drawn from one sample of a study of blood T cell repertoires in COVID-19. Method: immunoSEQ multiplex PCR; TCRdb's copy keeps in-frame clones and lacks some. Among 200,000 to 250,000 clones listed, 87% were seen once. The specimen sequenced was peripheral blood. These receptors came from a woman in her late teens or twenties who had recovered from COVID-19. Both conserved end residues are part of each CDR3. D genes are given only for firm matches. Clone size is not always given. Where it is, it says once, few, many or a class for expanded clones.

V gene: TRBV6-2/TRBV6-3
D gene: TRBD2
J gene: TRBJ2-4
clone size: NA
CDR3 protein: CASSRIGRDIQYF
CDR3 DNA: TGTGCCAGCAGTCGGATAGGGAGGGACATTCAGTACTTC

V gene: TRBV7-9
D gene: NA
J gene: TRBJ2-7
clone size: NA
CDR3 protein: CASSPPPGVWQYF
CDR3 DNA: TGTGCCAGCAGCCCACCCCCCGGGGTTTGGCAGTACTTC

V gene: TRBV9
D gene: TRBD1
J gene: TRBJ2-2
clone size: NA
CDR3 protein: CASSGAQGPNTGELFF
CDR3 DNA: TGTGCCAGCAGCGGCGCACAGGGGCCTAACACCGGGGAGCTGTTTTTT

V gene: TRBV6-5
D gene: TRBD1
J gene: TRBJ1-1
clone size: NA
CDR3 protein: CASSQQGDGTEAFF
CDR3 DNA: TGTGCCAGCAGTCAACAGGGGGATGGCACTGAAGCTTTCTTT

V gene: TRBV7-2
D gene: TRBD2
J gene: TRBJ2-1
clone size: NA
CDR3 protein: CASSLVPLAGASSYNEQFF
CDR3 DNA: TGTGCCAGCAGCTTAGTTCCGCTAGCGGGCGCAAGCTCCTACAATGAGCAGTTCTTC

V gene: TRBV29-1
D gene: NA
J gene: TRBJ1-1
clone size: once
CDR3 protein: CSVGDNMNTEAFF
CDR3 DNA: TGCAGCGTCGGGGACAACATGAACACTGAAGCTTTCTTT

V gene: TRBV6-4
D gene: TRBD1
J gene: TRBJ1-2
clone size: NA
CDR3 protein: CASSSGTGDYGYTF
CDR3 DNA: TGTGCCAGCAGTTCCGGGACAGGAGACTATGGCTACACCTTC

V gene: TRBV20-1
D gene: NA
J gene: TRBJ1-4
clone size: NA
CDR3 protein: CSARRNEKLFF
CDR3 DNA: TGCAGTGCTAGGAGGAATGAAAAACTGTTTTTT

V gene: TRBV23-1
D gene: TRBD1
J gene: TRBJ1-1
clone size: NA
CDR3 protein: CASSHPQGARTEAFF
CDR3 DNA: TGCGCCAGCAGTCACCCTCAGGGGGCGCGGACTGAAGCTTTCTTT

V gene: TRBV5-4
D gene: NA
J gene: TRBJ1-2
clone size: NA
CDR3 protein: CASSLTGGYTF
CDR3 DNA: TGTGCCAGCAGCCTCACAGGGGGCTACACCTTC

V gene: TRBV27
D gene: NA
J gene: TRBJ2-6
clone size: NA
CDR3 protein: CASSFQGYESGANVLTF
CDR3 DNA: TGTGCCAGCAGTTTCCAGGGATATGAGTCTGGGGCCAACGTCCTGACTTTC

V gene: TRBV19
D gene: TRBD2
J gene: TRBJ2-1
clone size: NA
CDR3 protein: CASSVGLAVYNEQFF
CDR3 DNA: TGTGCCAGTAGTGTGGGACTAGCGGTATACAATGAGCAGTTCTTC

V gene: TRBV24-1
D gene: NA
J gene: TRBJ2-1
clone size: NA
CDR3 protein: CATSDPSSVSYNEQFF
CDR3 DNA: TGTGCCACCAGTGACCCCTCTTCGGTCTCCTACAATGAGCAGTTCTTC

V gene: TRBV9
D gene: TRBD1
J gene: TRBJ2-5
clone size: NA
CDR3 protein: CASSVTGTGGETQYF
CDR3 DNA: TGTGCCAGCAGCGTCACTGGGACAGGGGGAGAGACCCAGTACTTC

V gene: TRBV5-1
D gene: TRBD1
J gene: TRBJ1-2
clone size: NA
CDR3 protein: CASSPGQGADGYTF
CDR3 DNA: TGCGCCAGCAGCCCGGGACAGGGGGCGGACGGCTACACCTTC

V gene: TRBV4-2
D gene: TRBD2
J gene: TRBJ2-7
clone size: NA
CDR3 protein: CASSQDSSGTSGYEQYF
CDR3 DNA: TGTGCCAGCAGCCAGGACTCAAGCGGGACTAGCGGCTACGAGCAGTACTTC

V gene: TRBV27
D gene: TRBD2
J gene: TRBJ2-7
clone size: NA
CDR3 protein: CASSPGLAGAYEQYF
CDR3 DNA: TGTGCCAGCAGTCCGGGACTAGCGGGGGCCTACGAGCAGTACTTC

V gene: TRBV2
D gene: NA
J gene: TRBJ2-1
clone size: NA
CDR3 protein: CASSVRDREQFF
CDR3 DNA: TGTGCCAGCAGTGTTCGAGACAGAGAGCAGTTCTTC

V gene: TRBV14
D gene: TRBD1
J gene: TRBJ1-5
clone size: NA
CDR3 protein: CASSQQGVGPQHF
CDR3 DNA: TGTGCCAGCAGCCAACAGGGGGTCGGGCCCCAGCATTTT

V gene: TRBV5-6
D gene: TRBD1
J gene: TRBJ1-2
clone size: once
CDR3 protein: CASSFRTGGSGYTF
CDR3 DNA: TGTGCCAGCAGCTTTCGCACAGGGGGCTCTGGCTACACCTTC

V gene: TRBV4-3
D gene: NA
J gene: TRBJ1-4
clone size: NA
CDR3 protein: CASSQARPGLGEKLFF
CDR3 DNA: TGCGCCAGCAGCCAAGCGCGGCCGGGTTTGGGTGAAAAACTGTTTTTT

V gene: TRBV18
D gene: NA
J gene: TRBJ1-3
clone size: NA
CDR3 protein: CASSPRQGQKNTIYF
CDR3 DNA: TGTGCCAGCTCACCACGCCAGGGTCAGAAAAACACCATATATTTT

V gene: TRBV6-1
D gene: NA
J gene: TRBJ2-4
clone size: NA
CDR3 protein: CASSEQLGLRTDIQYF
CDR3 DNA: TGTGCCAGCAGTGAGCAGTTGGGGCTGCGGACGGACATTCAGTACTTC

V gene: TRBV13
D gene: TRBD1
J gene: TRBJ1-3
clone size: NA
CDR3 protein: CASSHRDRGTGNTIYF
CDR3 DNA: TGTGCCAGCAGCCACCGGGACAGGGGTACAGGAAACACCATATATTTT

V gene: TRBV11-2
D gene: NA
J gene: TRBJ2-7
clone size: NA
CDR3 protein: CASSFTIGVGTYEQYF
CDR3 DNA: TGTGCCAGCAGCTTCACGATCGGGGTCGGTACGTACGAGCAGTACTTC

V gene: TRBV24-1
D gene: TRBD2
J gene: TRBJ2-3
clone size: once
CDR3 protein: CATSDRAGTTDTQYF
CDR3 DNA: TGTGCCACCAGTGATCGAGCGGGAACAACAGATACGCAGTATTTT

V gene: TRBV6-2/TRBV6-3
D gene: TRBD2
J gene: TRBJ2-1
clone size: NA
CDR3 protein: CASSFVGLAGGSSYNEQFF
CDR3 DNA: TGTGCCAGCAGTTTCGTCGGACTAGCGGGAGGGAGCTCCTACAATGAGCAGTTCTTC

V gene: TRBV5-1
D gene: TRBD2
J gene: TRBJ2-7
clone size: NA
CDR3 protein: CASSLELAETYEQYF
CDR3 DNA: TGCGCCAGCAGCTTGGAGCTAGCGGAGACTTACGAGCAGTACTTC

V gene: TRBV19
D gene: TRBD2
J gene: TRBJ2-5
clone size: NA
CDR3 protein: CASSIGTIQETQYF
CDR3 DNA: TGTGCCAGTAGTATCGGGACTATCCAAGAGACCCAGTACTTC

V gene: TRBV9
D gene: NA
J gene: TRBJ2-1
clone size: once
CDR3 protein: CASSQGRYNEQFF
CDR3 DNA: TGTGCCAGCAGCCAGGGCCGCTACAATGAGCAGTTCTTC

V gene: TRBV7-3
D gene: NA
J gene: TRBJ2-6
clone size: NA
CDR3 protein: CASSLRPSGANVLTF
CDR3 DNA: TGTGCCAGCAGCTTGAGGCCCTCTGGGGCCAACGTCCTGACTTTC

V gene: TRBV5-6
D gene: NA
J gene: TRBJ2-7
clone size: once
CDR3 protein: CASSSAYEQYF
CDR3 DNA: TGTGCCAGCAGTTCAGCCTACGAGCAGTACTTC

V gene: TRBV18
D gene: NA
J gene: TRBJ1-2
clone size: NA
CDR3 protein: CASSPSPGARNYGYTF
CDR3 DNA: TGTGCCAGCTCACCCTCCCCAGGGGCTAGGAACTATGGCTACACCTTC

V gene: TRBV7-2
D gene: NA
J gene: TRBJ2-1
clone size: NA
CDR3 protein: CASSPGDEQFF
CDR3 DNA: TGTGCCAGCTCCCCCGGGGATGAGCAGTTCTTC

V gene: TRBV9
D gene: NA
J gene: TRBJ2-7
clone size: NA
CDR3 protein: CASSAPGTRTYEQYF
CDR3 DNA: TGTGCCAGCAGTGCGCCAGGGACACGCACCTACGAGCAGTACTTC

V gene: TRBV19
D gene: NA
J gene: TRBJ1-2
clone size: NA
CDR3 protein: CASSRTTGTYGYTF
CDR3 DNA: TGTGCCAGTAGTAGAACCACAGGGACCTATGGCTACACCTTC

V gene: TRBV5-4
D gene: NA
J gene: TRBJ2-2
clone size: once
CDR3 protein: CASSWEPTRELFF
CDR3 DNA: TGTGCCAGCAGCTGGGAGCCGACGCGGGAGCTGTTTTTT

V gene: TRBV11-3
D gene: TRBD1
J gene: TRBJ1-1
clone size: NA
CDR3 protein: CASSLSTGQGAHTEAFF
CDR3 DNA: TGTGCCAGCAGCTTATCTACTGGGCAGGGGGCGCATACTGAAGCTTTCTTT

V gene: TRBV7-3
D gene: NA
J gene: TRBJ2-5
clone size: NA
CDR3 protein: CASSLGTQETQYF
CDR3 DNA: TGTGCCAGCAGCTTAGGGACACAAGAGACCCAGTACTTC

V gene: TRBV13
D gene: TRBD2
J gene: TRBJ2-7
clone size: NA
CDR3 protein: CASSSGLAGVDEQYF
CDR3 DNA: TGTGCCAGCAGCTCCGGACTAGCGGGAGTGGACGAGCAGTACTTC

V gene: TRBV5-4
D gene: NA
J gene: TRBJ1-2
clone size: NA
CDR3 protein: CASSRGTGIFGYGYTF
CDR3 DNA: TGTGCCAGCAGCAGGGGAACAGGGATCTTTGGCTATGGCTACACCTTC

V gene: TRBV18
D gene: NA
J gene: TRBJ1-3
clone size: NA
CDR3 protein: CASSPPGGENTIYF
CDR3 DNA: TGTGCCAGCTCACCACCCGGAGGGGAAAACACCATATATTTT

V gene: TRBV30
D gene: TRBD2
J gene: TRBJ2-1
clone size: NA
CDR3 protein: CAWSVGLADNEQFF
CDR3 DNA: TGTGCCTGGAGTGTAGGTCTAGCGGACAATGAGCAGTTCTTC

V gene: TRBV5-6
D gene: NA
J gene: TRBJ1-1
clone size: NA
CDR3 protein: CASREGGTEAFF
CDR3 DNA: TGTGCCAGCAGGGAAGGGGGCACTGAAGCTTTCTTT

V gene: TRBV30
D gene: NA
J gene: TRBJ1-6
clone size: NA
CDR3 protein: CAWIPGSSYNSPLHF
CDR3 DNA: TGTGCCTGGATTCCGGGGAGCTCCTATAATTCACCCCTCCACTTT

V gene: TRBV2
D gene: NA
J gene: TRBJ2-7
clone size: NA
CDR3 protein: CASSDVSSYEQYF
CDR3 DNA: TGTGCCAGCAGTGATGTCAGTTCCTACGAGCAGTACTTC

V gene: TRBV25-1
D gene: NA
J gene: TRBJ2-1
clone size: NA
CDR3 protein: CASSENQGKHYNEQFF
CDR3 DNA: TGTGCCAGCAGTGAGAATCAGGGAAAGCACTACAATGAGCAGTTCTTC

V gene: TRBV4-1
D gene: NA
J gene: TRBJ2-7
clone size: NA
CDR3 protein: CASSQGLVRGNYEQYF
CDR3 DNA: TGCGCCAGCAGCCAAGGTTTGGTTCGGGGAAACTACGAGCAGTACTTC